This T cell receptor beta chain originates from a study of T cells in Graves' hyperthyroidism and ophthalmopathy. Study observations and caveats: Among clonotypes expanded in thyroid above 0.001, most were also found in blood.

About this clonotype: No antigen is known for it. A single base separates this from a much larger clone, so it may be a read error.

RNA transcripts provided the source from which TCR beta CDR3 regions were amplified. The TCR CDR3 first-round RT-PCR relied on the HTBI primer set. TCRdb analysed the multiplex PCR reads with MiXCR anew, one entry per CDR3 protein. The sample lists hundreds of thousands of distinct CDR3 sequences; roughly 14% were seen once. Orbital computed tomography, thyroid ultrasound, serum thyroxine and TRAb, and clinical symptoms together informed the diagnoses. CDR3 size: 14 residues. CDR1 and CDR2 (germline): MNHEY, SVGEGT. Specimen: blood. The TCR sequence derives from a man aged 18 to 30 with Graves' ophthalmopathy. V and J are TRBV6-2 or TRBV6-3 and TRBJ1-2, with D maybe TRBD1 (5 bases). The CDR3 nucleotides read TGTGCCAGCGGGAGACAGTACGGAAACTATGACTACACCTTC. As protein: CASGRQYGNYDYTF.